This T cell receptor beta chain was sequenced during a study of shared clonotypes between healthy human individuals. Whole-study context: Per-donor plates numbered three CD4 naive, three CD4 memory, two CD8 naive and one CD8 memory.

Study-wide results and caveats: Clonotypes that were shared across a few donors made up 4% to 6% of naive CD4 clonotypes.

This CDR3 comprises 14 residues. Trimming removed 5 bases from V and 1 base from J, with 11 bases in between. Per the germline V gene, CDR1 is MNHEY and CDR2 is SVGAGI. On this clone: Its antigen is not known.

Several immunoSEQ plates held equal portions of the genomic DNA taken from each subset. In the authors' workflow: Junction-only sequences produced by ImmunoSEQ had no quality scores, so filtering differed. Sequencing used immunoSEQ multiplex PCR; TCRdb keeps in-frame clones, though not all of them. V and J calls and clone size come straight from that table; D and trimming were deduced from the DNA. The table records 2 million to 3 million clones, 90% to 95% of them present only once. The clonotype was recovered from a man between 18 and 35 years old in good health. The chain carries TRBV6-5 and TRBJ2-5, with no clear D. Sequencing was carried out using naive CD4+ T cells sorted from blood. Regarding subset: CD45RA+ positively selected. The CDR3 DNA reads TGTGCCAGCAGTCCCTGGAAGGGCCAAGAGACCCAGTACTTC. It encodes CASSPWKGQETQYF.